The clone carrying this T cell receptor (beta chain) was detected only a few times. These data originate in a study of blood T cell repertoires in COVID-19. In the study overall: Italy, Spain and the United States were the sources of the convalescent and acute COVID-19 samples. PBMCs, B-cell-depleted T cells, or T cells were the source of the cDNA or gDNA that made up the material.

The germline CDR1 and CDR2 sequences are SGHAT and FQNNGV. The CDR3 has 16 residues. V shed 5 bases and J 0 bases; nucleotides not matched to a gene: 7. Methods used by the authors: Reference gene primer amplification gave estimated nucleated cell counts. Data came from immunoSEQ multiplex PCR; TCRdb stores just in-frame clones and leaves some out. The DNA was the basis for D and trimming; V, J and clone size are from that table. The sample holds some 91,000 clones, just over 90% seen once. This receptor was taken from a man aged 60 to 69 with acute or convalescent COVID-19. This chain links TRBV11-2 with TRBJ1-3, with 7 bases aligning to TRBD1. The specimen was peripheral blood. DNA for the CDR3: TGTGCCAGCAGCCACAGACAGGGAGACTCTGGAAACACCATATATTTT. It yields the protein CASSHRQGDSGNTIYF.